This note documents a single T cell receptor (beta chain) sequence. Its antigen is currently unknown. Trimming shortened V by 1 base and J by 6 bases, and 16 bases separated the two germline ends. This CDR3 region has 15 residues. What was amplified from RNA transcripts were TCR beta CDR3 regions. With the HTBI primer set, the TCR CDR3 went through a first round of RT-PCR. TCRdb analysed the multiplex PCR reads with MiXCR anew, one entry per CDR3 protein. Among fewer than 350,000 distinct CDR3 sequences, 15% to 20% were seen once, and the ten largest hold around 16%. The data derive from a study of T cells in Graves' hyperthyroidism and ophthalmopathy. Points from the study as a whole: Most expanded thyroid clonotypes above 0.001 recurred in blood.

The source material was blood. The V gene is TRBV12-3 or TRBV12-4, the J gene TRBJ2-7; possibly TRBD2 for D (6 bases). The receptor was derived from a woman in her thirties or forties with Graves' ophthalmopathy. This CDR3 reads CASSLVSGGAGEQYF. As DNA, the CDR3 is TGTGCCAGCAGTTTAGTAAGCGGAGGGGCCGGCGAGCAGTACTTC.